This T cell receptor (beta chain) was found in a study of blood T cell repertoires in COVID-19. Study information: The origin of the acute and convalescent COVID-19 samples was the United States, Italy and Spain. PBMCs, B-cell-depleted T cells, or T cells were the source of the cDNA or gDNA that made up the material.

Per the original methods: Reference gene primer amplification gave nucleated cell count estimates. Here immunoSEQ multiplex PCR was the method, and the copy in TCRdb shows in-frame clones only, minus some. V and J calls and clone size come straight from that table; D and trimming were deduced from the DNA. This sample has about 300,000 clones, with around 88% found just once. Germline trimming cut 3 bases from V and 2 bases from J; bases unmatched to any gene: 5. Germline CDR1 SGHRS, CDR2 YFSETQ. This CDR3 region has 16 residues. This chain joins TRBV5-1 and TRBJ1-3, with 10 bases lining up with TRBD1. This TCR was sampled from a woman in her thirties who had recovered from COVID-19. Source material: peripheral blood. Here the CDR3 DNA reads TGCGCCAGCAGCTGGGGACAGGGGATGGCTGGAAACACCATATATTTT. Translation gives CASSWGQGMAGNTIYF.